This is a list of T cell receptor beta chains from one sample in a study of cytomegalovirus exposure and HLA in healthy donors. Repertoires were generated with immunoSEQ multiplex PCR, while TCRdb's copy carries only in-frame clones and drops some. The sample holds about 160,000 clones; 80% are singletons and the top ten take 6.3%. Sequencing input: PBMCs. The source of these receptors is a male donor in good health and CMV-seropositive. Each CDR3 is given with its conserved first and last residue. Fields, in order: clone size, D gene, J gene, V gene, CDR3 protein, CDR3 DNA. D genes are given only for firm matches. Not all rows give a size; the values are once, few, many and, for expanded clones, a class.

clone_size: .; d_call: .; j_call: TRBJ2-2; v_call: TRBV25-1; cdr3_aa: CASSDGGLNTGELFF; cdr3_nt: TGTGCCAGCAGTGACGGGGGATTGAACACCGGGGAGCTGTTTTTT
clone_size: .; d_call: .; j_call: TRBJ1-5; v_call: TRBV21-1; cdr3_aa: CASSIPREDRGRPINQPQHF; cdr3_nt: TGTGCCAGCAGCATCCCAAGGGAGGACAGGGGTCGGCCCATTAATCAGCCCCAGCATTTT
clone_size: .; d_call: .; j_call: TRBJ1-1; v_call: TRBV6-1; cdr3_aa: CASSEASRSEAFF; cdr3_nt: TGTGCCAGCAGTGAAGCCTCCAGATCCGAAGCTTTCTTT
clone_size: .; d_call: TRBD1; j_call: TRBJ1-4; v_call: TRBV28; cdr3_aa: CASSSSGQGNEKLFF; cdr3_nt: TGTGCCAGCAGTTCCTCGGGACAGGGCAATGAAAAACTGTTTTTT
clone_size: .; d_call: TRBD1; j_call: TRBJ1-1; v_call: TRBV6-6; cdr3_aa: CASTGTAEAFF; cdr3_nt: TGTGCCAGCACTGGGACAGCTGAAGCTTTCTTT
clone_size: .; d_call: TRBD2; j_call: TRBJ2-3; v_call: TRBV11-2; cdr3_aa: CASRPTSGATDTQYF; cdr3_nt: TGTGCCAGCAGACCGACCAGCGGGGCCACAGATACGCAGTATTTT
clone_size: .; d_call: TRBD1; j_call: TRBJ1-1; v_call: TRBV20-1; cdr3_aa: CSARDSTEAFF; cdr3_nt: TGCAGTGCCCGGGACAGCACTGAAGCTTTCTTT
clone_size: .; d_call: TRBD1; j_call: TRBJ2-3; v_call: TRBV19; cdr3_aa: CATTGTGVRDTQYF; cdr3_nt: TGTGCCACCACCGGGACAGGGGTTAGGGATACGCAGTATTTT
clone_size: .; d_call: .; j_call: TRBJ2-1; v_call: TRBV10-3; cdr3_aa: CAISDPTYNEQFF; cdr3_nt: TGTGCCATCAGTGATCCCACATACAATGAGCAGTTCTTC
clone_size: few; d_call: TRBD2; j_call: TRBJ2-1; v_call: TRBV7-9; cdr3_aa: CASSLARESYNEQFF; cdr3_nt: TGTGCCAGCAGCTTAGCGCGGGAGTCCTACAATGAGCAGTTCTTC
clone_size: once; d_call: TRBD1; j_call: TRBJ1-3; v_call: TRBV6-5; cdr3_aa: CASSYYTGDRNTIYF; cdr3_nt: TGTGCCAGCAGTTACTATACAGGGGATAGAAACACCATATATTTT
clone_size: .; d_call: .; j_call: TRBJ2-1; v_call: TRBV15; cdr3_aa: CATSRSSRELDNEQFF; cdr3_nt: TGTGCCACCAGCAGATCCTCACGGGAGTTGGACAATGAGCAGTTCTTC
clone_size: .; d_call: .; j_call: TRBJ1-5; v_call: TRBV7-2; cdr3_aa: CASSLDGQVSGPLVKPQHF; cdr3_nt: TGTGCCAGCAGCTTAGATGGCCAGGTAAGCGGCCCCCTGGTGAAGCCCCAGCATTTT
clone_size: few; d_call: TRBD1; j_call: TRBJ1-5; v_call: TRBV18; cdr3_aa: CASSLQGAGQPQHF; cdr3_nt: TGTGCCAGCTCACTACAGGGGGCTGGTCAGCCCCAGCATTTT
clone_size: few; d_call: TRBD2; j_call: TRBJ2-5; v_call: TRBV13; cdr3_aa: CASSFLAGGPQTQYF; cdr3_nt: TGTGCCAGCAGCTTTTTAGCGGGAGGGCCTCAGACCCAGTACTTC
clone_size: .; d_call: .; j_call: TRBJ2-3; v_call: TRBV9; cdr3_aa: CASSSTGISTVDTQYF; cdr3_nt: TGTGCCAGCAGCTCCACCGGGATTTCCACAGTGGATACGCAGTATTTT
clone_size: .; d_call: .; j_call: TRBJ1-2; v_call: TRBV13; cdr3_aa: CASSSTVSYGYTF; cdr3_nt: TGTGCCAGCAGCTCAACAGTGTCCTATGGCTACACCTTC
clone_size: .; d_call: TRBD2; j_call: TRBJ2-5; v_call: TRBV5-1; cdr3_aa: CASSSGLAGPQETQYF; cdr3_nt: TGCGCCAGCAGCTCGGGACTAGCGGGGCCTCAAGAGACCCAGTACTTC
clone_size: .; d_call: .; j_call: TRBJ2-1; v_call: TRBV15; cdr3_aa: CATSRDSEIYNEQFF; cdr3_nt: TGTGCCACCAGCAGGGACAGTGAAATATACAATGAGCAGTTCTTC
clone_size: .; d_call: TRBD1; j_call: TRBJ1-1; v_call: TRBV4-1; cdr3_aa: CASSQMTGQGNEWAWDTEAFF; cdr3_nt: TGCGCCAGCAGCCAAATGACGGGACAGGGGAACGAGTGGGCTTGGGACACTGAAGCTTTCTTT
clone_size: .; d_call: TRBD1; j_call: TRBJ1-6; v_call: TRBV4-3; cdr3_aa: CASSQDPGTGGGSPLHF; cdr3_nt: TGCGCCAGCAGCCAAGACCCCGGGACAGGGGGCGGTTCACCCCTCCACTTT
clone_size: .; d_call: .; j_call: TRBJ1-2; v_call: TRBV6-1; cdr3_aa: CASSPGVGYGYTF; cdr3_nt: TGTGCCAGCAGCCCAGGGGTCGGCTATGGCTACACCTTC
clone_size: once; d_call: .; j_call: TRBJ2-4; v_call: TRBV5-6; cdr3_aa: CASSLTVGNIQYF; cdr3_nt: TGTGCCAGCAGCTTGACAGTCGGAAACATTCAGTACTTC
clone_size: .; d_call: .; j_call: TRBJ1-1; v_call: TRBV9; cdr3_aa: CASTEGHLNTEAFF; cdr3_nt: TGTGCCAGCACCGAGGGACACCTGAACACTGAAGCTTTCTTT
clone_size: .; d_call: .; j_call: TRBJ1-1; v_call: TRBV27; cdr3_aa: CASTLQGSTEAFF; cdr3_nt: TGTGCCAGCACTTTACAGGGCAGCACTGAAGCTTTCTTT
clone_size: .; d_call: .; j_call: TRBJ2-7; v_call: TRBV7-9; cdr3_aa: CASSRGGGGYEQYF; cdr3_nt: TGTGCCAGCAGCCGTGGAGGGGGGGGCTACGAGCAGTACTTC
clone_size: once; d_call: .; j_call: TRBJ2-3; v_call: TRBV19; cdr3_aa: CASTRTIGTDTQYF; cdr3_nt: TGTGCCAGTACCCGGACTATAGGCACAGATACGCAGTATTTT
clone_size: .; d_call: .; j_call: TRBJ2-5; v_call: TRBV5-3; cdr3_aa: CARSCPCGGLWTQYF; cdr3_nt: TGTGCCAGAAGCTGCCCCTGCGGGGGCTTGTGGACCCAGTACTTC
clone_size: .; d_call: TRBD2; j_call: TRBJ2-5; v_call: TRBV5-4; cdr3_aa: CASSPGLAGETQYF; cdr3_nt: TGTGCCAGCAGCCCGGGACTAGCGGGAGAGACCCAGTACTTC
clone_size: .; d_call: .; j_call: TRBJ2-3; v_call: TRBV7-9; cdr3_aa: CASSLAVSGTDTQYF; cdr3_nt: TGTGCCAGCAGCTTAGCGGTTAGCGGCACAGATACGCAGTATTTT
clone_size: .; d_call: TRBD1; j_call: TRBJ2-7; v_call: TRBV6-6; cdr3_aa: CASSYSGQGGPEQYF; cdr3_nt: TGTGCCAGCAGTTACTCGGGACAGGGAGGTCCCGAGCAGTACTTC
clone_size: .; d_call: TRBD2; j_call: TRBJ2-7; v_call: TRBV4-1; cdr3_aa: CASSQVAGRAYEQYF; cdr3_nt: TGCGCCAGCAGCCAAGTGGCCGGGAGGGCCTACGAGCAGTACTTC
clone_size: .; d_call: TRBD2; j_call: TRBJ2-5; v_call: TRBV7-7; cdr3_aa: CAIKTSGEKETQYF; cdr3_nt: TGTGCTATTAAGACTAGCGGGGAAAAAGAGACCCAGTACTTC
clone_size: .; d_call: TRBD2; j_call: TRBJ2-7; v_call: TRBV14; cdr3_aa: CASSPPPGSGSSYEQYF; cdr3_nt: TGTGCCAGCAGCCCCCCTCCGGGGAGCGGGAGCTCCTACGAGCAGTACTTC
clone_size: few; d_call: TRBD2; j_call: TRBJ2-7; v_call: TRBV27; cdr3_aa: CASSLFRLWREPYEQYF; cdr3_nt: TGTGCCAGCAGTTTATTTCGCTTATGGCGGGAGCCCTACGAGCAGTACTTC
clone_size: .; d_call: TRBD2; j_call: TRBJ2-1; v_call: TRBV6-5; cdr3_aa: CASSSFSGRTNNEQFF; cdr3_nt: TGTGCCAGCAGTTCCTTCAGCGGGAGAACAAACAATGAGCAGTTCTTC
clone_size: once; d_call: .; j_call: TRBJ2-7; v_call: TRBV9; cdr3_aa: CASSPDKRPYEQYF; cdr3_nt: TGTGCCAGCAGCCCGGATAAGCGGCCCTACGAGCAGTACTTC
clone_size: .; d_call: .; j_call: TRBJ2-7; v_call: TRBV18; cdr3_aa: CASSPNRDLYEQYF; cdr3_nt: TGTGCCAGCTCACCAAACAGGGACCTCTACGAGCAGTACTTC
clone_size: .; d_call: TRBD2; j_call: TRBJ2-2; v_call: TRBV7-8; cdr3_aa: CASSLVLAGGFTGELFF; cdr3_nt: TGTGCCAGCAGCTTAGTTCTAGCGGGAGGGTTCACCGGGGAGCTGTTTTTT
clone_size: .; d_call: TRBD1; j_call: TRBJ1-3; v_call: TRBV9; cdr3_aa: CASSVATGVDTIYF; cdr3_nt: TGTGCCAGCAGCGTAGCGACAGGGGTCGACACCATATATTTT
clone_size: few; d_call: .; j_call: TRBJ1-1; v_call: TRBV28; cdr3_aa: CASSQIGQLNTEAFF; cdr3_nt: TGTGCCAGCAGTCAAATCGGACAGTTGAACACTGAAGCTTTCTTT
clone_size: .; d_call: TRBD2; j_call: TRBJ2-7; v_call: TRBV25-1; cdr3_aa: CASSEGAGDEQYF; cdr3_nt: TGTGCCAGCAGTGAAGGTGCGGGAGACGAGCAGTACTTC
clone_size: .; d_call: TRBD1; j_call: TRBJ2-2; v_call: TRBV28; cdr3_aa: CASSLSDRGGELFF; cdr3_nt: TGTGCCAGCAGTTTATCGGACAGGGGCGGGGAGCTGTTTTTT